Detailed here is one T cell receptor beta chain. The antigen is undetermined. The investigators collected lesional scalp punch biopsies and peripheral blood from alopecia areata patients. The sequencing template was cDNA reverse transcribed from extracted RNA. The protocol was immunoSEQ multiplex PCR, while the TCRdb copy is restricted to in-frame clones and leaves out a portion. Of about 160,000 clones listed, more than 75% are singletons. The data belong to a study of CD8+ T cells in alopecia areata. The study, taken as a whole, reports: Normal scalp had lower clonality than lesional scalp, with alopecia totalis/universalis lesions showing this most strongly. With patients, TCR sharing proved less clear than in mice, a difference possibly related to HLA.

Germline trimming cut 4 bases from V and 1 base from J; bases unmatched to any gene: 12. The germline V gene encodes CDR1 SQVTM and CDR2 ANQGSEA. The CDR3 totals 16 residues. The source of this sequence is a human donor with alopecia areata. The chain employs TRBV29-1 and TRBJ1-1; 7 bases agree with TRBD1. Specimen: CD8+ T cells sorted from blood, collected at week 0. Here the CDR3 reads CSVVGTGAIPNTEAFF. As DNA, the CDR3 is TGCAGCGTTGTAGGAACAGGGGCGATTCCGAACACTGAAGCTTTCTTT.